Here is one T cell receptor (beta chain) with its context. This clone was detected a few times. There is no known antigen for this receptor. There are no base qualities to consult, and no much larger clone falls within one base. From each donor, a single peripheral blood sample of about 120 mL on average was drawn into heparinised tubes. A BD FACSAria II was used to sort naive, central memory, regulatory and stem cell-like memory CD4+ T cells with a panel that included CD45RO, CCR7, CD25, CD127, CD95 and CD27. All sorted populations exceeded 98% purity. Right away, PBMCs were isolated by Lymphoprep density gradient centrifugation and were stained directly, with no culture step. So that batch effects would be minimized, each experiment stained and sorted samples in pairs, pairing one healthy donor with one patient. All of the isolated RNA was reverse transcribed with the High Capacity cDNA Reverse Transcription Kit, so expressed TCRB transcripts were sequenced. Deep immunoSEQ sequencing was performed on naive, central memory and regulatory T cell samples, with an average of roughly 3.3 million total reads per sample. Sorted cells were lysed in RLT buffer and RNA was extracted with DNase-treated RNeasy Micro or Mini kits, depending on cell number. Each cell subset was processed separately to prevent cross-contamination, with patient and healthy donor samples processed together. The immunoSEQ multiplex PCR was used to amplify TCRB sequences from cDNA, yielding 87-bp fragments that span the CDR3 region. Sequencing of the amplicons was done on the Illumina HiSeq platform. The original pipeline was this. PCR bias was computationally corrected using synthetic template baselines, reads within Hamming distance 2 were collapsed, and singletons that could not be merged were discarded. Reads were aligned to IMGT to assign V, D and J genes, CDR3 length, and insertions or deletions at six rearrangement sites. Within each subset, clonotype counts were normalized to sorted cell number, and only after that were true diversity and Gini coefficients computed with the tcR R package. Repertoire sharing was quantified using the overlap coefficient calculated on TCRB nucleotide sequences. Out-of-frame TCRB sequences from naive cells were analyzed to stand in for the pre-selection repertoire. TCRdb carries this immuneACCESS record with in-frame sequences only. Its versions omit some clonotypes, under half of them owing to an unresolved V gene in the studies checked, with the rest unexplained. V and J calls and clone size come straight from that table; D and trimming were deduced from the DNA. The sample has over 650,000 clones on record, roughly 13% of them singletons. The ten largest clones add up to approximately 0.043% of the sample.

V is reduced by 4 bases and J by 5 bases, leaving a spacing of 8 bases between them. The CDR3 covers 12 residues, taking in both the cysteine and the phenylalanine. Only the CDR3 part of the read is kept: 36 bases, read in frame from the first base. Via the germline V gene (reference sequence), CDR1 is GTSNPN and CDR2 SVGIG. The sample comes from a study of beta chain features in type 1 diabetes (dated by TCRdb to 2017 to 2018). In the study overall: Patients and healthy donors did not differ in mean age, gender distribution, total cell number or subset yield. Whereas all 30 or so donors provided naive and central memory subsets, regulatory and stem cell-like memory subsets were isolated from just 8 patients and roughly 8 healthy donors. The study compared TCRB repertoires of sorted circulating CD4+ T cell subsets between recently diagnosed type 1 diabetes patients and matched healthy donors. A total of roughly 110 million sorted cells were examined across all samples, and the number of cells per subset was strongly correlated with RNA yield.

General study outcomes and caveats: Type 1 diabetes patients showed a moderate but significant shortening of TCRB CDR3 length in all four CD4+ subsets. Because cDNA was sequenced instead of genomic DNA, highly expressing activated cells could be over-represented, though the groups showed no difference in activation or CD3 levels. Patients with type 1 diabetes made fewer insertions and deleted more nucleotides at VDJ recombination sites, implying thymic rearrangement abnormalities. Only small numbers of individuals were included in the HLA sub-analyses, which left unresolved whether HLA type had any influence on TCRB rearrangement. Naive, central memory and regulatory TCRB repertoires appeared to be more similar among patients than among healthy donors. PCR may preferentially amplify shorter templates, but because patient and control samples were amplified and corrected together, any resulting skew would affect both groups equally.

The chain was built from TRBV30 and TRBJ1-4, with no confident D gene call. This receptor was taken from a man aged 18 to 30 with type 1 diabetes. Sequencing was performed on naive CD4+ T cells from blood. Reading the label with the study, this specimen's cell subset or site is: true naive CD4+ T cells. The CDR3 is CAWMAANEKLFF. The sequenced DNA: TGTGCCTGGATGGCAGCGAATGAAAAACTGTTTTTT.